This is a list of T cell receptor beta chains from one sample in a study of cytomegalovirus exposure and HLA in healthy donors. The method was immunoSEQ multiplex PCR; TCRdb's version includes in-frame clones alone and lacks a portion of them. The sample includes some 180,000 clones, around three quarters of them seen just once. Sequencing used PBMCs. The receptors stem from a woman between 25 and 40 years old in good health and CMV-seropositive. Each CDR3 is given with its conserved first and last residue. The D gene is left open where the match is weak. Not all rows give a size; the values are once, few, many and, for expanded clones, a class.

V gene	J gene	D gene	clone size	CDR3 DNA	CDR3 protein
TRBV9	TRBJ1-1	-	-	TGTGCCAGCAGCGTAGGGGGGCAGGGGTTGACTGAAGCTTTCTTT	CASSVGGQGLTEAFF
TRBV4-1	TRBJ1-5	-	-	TGCGCCAGCAGCCAAGCGGTTGGCAATCAGCCCCAGCATTTT	CASSQAVGNQPQHF
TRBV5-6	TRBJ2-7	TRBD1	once	TGTGCCAGCGGACGACAGGGTAGCTCCTACGAGCAGTACTTC	CASGRQGSSYEQYF
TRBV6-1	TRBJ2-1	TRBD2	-	TGTGCCAGCAGTGGGCTCGCGGGGGGGCCCAATGAGCAGTTCTTC	CASSGLAGGPNEQFF
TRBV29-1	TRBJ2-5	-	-	TGCAGCGGCGCTCAAGAGACCCAGTACTTC	CSGAQETQYF
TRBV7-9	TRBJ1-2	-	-	TGTGCCGGAGAAATGTCCTATGGCTACACCTTC	CAGEMSYGYTF
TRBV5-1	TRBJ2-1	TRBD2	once	TGCGCCAGCAGCTTGGATGGGGCTAGCGGCTACAATGAGCAGTTCTTC	CASSLDGASGYNEQFF
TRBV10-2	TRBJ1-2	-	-	TGCGCCAGCAGTGAGACGGTTGTCGCTGGCTACACCTTC	CASSETVVAGYTF
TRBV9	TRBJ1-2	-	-	TGTGCCAGCAGCACCCTGGGAGGGACGCCCGACTATGGCTACACCTTC	CASSTLGGTPDYGYTF
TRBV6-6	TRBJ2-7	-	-	TGTGCCAGCAGTCCCCTCTTGAGCGAGCAGTACTTC	CASSPLLSEQYF